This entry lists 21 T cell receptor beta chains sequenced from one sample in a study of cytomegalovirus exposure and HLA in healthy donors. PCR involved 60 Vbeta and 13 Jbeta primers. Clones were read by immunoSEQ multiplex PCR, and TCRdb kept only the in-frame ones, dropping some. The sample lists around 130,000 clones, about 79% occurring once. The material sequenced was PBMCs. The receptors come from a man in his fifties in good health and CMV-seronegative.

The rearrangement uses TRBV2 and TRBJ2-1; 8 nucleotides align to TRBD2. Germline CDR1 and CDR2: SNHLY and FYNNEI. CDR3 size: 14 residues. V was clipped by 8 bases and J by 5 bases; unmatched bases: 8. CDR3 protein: CASSRRGDHNEQFF. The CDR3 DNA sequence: TGTGCCAGCTCTAGGCGGGGGGATCACAATGAGCAGTTCTTC.

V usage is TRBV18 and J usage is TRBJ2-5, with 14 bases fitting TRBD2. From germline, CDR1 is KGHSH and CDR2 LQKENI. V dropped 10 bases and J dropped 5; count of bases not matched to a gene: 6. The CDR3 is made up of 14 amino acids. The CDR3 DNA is TGTGCCACCGGGACTAGCGGGGGACCGGAGACCCAGTACTTC. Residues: CATGTSGGPETQYF. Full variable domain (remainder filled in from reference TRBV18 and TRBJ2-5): NAGVMQNPRHLVRRRGQEARLRCSPMKGHSHVYWYRQLPEEGLKFMVYLQKENIIDESGMPKERFSAEFPKEGPSILRIQQVVRGDSAAYFCATGTSGGPETQYFGPGTRLLVL.

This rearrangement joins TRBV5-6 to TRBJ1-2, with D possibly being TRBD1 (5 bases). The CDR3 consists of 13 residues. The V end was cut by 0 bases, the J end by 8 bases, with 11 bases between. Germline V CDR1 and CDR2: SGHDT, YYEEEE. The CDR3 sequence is CASSLGQPQGYTF. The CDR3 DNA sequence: TGTGCCAGCAGCTTGGGACAGCCCCAGGGCTACACCTTC.

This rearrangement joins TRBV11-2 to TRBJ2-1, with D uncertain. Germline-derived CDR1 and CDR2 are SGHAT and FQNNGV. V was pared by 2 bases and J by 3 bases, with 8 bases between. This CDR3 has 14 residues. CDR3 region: CASSLSRLYNEQFF. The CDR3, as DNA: TGTGCCAGCAGCTTAAGTCGACTCTACAATGAGCAGTTCTTC.

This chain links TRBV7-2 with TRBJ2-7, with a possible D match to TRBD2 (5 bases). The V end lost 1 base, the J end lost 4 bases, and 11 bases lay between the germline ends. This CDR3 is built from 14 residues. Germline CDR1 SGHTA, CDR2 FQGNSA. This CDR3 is CASSLGGPHYEQYF. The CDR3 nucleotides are TGTGCCAGCAGCTTAGGCGGGCCCCATTACGAGCAGTACTTC. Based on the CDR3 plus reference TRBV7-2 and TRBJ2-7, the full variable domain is GAGVSQSPSNKVTEKGKDVELRCDPISGHTALYWYRQSLGQGLEFLIYFQGNSAPDKSGLPSDRFSAERTGGSVSTLTIQRTQQEDSAVYLCASSLGGPHYEQYFGPGTRLTVT.

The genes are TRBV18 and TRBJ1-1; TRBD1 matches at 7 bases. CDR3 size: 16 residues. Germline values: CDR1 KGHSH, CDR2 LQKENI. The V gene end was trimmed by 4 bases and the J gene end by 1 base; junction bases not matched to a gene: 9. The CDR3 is CASSRRTGVANTEAFF. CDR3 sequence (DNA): TGTGCCAGCTCACGGCGGACAGGAGTTGCGAACACTGAAGCTTTCTTT.

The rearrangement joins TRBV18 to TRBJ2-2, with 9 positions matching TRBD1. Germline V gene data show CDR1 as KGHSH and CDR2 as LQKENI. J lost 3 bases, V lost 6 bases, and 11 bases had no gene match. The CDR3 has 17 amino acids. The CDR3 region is CASSPQSRTGDTGELFF. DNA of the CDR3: TGTGCCAGCTCGCCTCAATCGAGGACAGGGGACACCGGGGAGCTGTTTTTT.

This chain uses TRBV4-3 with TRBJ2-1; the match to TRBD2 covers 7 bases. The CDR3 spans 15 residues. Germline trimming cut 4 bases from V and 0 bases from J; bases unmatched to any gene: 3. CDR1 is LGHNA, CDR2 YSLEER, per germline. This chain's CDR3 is CASSPGGSSYNEQFF. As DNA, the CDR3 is TGCGCCAGCAGCCCCGGGGGGAGCTCCTACAATGAGCAGTTCTTC.

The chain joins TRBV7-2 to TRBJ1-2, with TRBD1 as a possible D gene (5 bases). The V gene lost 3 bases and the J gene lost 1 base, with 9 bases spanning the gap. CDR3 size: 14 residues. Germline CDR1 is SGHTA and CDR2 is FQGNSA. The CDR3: CASSFGHLNYGYTF. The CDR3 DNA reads TGTGCCAGCAGCTTCGGACACCTTAACTATGGCTACACCTTC.

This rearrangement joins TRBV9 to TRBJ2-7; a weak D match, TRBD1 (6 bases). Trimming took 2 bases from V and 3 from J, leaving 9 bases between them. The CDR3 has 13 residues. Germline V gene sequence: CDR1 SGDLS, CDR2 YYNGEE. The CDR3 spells CASSVSQGYEQYF. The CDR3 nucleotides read TGTGCCAGCAGCGTTTCACAGGGCTACGAGCAGTACTTC. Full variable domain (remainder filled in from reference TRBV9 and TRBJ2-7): DSGVTQTPKHLITATGQRVTLRCSPRSGDLSVYWYQQSLDQGLQFLIQYYNGEERAKGNILERFSAQQFPDLHSELNLSSLELGDSALYFCASSVSQGYEQYFGPGTRLTVT.

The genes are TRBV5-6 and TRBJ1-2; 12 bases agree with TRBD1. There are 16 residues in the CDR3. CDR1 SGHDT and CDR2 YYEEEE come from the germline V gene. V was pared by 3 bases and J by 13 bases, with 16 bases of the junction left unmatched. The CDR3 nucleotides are TGTGCCAGCAGCTGGTCACTTCCGGGACAGGGGGCGAAGTGCACCTTC. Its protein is CASSWSLPGQGAKCTF.

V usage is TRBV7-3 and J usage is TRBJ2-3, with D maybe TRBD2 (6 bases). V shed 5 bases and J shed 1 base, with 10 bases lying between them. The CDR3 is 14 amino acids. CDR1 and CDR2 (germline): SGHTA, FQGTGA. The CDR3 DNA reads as TGTGCCAGCAGCCCGGGGGTGGGCACAGATACGCAGTATTTT. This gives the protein CASSPGVGTDTQYF.

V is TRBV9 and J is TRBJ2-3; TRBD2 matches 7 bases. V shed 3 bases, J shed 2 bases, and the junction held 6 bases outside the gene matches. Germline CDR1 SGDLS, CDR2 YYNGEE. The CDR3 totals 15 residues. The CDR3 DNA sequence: TGTGCCAGCAGCGCTAGCGGAGCCAACACAGATACGCAGTATTTT. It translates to CASSASGANTDTQYF. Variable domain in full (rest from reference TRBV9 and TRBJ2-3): DSGVTQTPKHLITATGQRVTLRCSPRSGDLSVYWYQQSLDQGLQFLIQYYNGEERAKGNILERFSAQQFPDLHSELNLSSLELGDSALYFCASSASGANTDTQYFGPGTRLTVL.

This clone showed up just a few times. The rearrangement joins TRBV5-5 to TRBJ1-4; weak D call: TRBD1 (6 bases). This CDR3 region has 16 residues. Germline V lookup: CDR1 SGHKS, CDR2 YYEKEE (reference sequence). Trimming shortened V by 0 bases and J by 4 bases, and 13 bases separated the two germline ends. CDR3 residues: CASSLAPGQLNEKLFF. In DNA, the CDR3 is TGTGCCAGCAGCTTGGCCCCCGGACAGCTTAATGAAAAACTGTTTTTT.

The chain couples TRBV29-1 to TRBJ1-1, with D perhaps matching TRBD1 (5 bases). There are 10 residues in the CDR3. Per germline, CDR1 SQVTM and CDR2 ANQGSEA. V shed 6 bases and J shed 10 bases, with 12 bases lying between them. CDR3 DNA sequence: TGCAGCGTGCGGGAGGGGAGAGCTTTCTTT. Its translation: CSVREGRAFF.

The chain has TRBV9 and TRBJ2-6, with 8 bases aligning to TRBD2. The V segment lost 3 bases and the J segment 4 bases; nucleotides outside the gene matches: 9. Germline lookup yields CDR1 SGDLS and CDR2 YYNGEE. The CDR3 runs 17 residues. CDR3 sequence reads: CASSGPGGALGANVLTF. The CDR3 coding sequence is TGTGCCAGCAGCGGACCCGGGGGGGCGTTGGGGGCCAACGTCCTGACTTTC.

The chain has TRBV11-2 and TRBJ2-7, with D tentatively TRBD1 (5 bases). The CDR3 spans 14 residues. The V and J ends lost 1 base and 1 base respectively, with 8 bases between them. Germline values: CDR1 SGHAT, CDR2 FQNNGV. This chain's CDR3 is CASSLASGSYEQYF. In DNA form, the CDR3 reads TGTGCCAGCAGCTTAGCCTCAGGGTCCTACGAGCAGTACTTC.

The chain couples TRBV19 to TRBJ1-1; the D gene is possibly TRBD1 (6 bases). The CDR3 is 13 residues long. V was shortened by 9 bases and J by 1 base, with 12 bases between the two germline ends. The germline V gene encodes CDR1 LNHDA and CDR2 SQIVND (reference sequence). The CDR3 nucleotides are TGTGCCAGCCGGACAGACAGGAACACTGAAGCTTTCTTT. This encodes CASRTDRNTEAFF.

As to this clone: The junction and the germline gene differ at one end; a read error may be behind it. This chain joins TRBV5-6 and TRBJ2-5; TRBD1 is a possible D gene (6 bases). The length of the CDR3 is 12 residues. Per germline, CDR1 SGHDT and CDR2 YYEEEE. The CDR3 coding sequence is TGTGCCAGCAGCTTGGTATTAGAGGGGGAAAACTTC. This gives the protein CASSLVLEGENF. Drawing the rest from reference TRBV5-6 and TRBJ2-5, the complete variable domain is DAGVTQSPTHLIKTRGQQVTLRCSPKSGHDTVSWYQQALGQGPQFIFQYYEEEERQRGNFPDRFSGHQFPNYSSELNVNALLLGDSALYLCASSLVLEGENFGPGTRLLVL.

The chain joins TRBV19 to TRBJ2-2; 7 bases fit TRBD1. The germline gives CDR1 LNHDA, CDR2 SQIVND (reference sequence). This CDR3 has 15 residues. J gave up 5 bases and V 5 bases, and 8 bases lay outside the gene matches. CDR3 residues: CASSSKGGPTGELFF. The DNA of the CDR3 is TGTGCCAGTAGTTCGAAAGGGGGCCCAACCGGGGAGCTGTTTTTT.

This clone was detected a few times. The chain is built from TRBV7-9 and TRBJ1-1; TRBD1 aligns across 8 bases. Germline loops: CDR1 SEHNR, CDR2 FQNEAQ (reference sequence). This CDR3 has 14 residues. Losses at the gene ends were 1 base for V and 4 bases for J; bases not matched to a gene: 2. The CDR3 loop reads CASSLGQGATEAFF. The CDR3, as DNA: TGTGCCAGCAGCTTAGGCCAGGGGGCCACTGAAGCTTTCTTT. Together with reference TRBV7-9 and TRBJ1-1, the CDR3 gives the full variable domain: DTGVSQNPRHKITKRGQNVTFRCDPISEHNRLYWYRQTLGQGPEFLTYFQNEAQLEKSRLLSDRFSAERPKGSFSTLEIQRTEQGDSAMYLCASSLGQGATEAFFGQGTRLTVV.